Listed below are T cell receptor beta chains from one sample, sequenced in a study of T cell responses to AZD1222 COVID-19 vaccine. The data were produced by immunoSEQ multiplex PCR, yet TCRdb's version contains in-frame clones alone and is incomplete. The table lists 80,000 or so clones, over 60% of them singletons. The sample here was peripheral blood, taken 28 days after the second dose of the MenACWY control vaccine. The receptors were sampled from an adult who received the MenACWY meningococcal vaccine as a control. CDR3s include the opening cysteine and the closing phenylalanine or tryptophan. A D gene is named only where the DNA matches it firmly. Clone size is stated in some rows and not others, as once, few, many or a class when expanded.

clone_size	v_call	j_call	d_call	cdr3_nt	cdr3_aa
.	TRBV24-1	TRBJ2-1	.	TGTGCCACCTCGGCCGGGCCCCATGAGCAGTTCTTC	CATSAGPHEQFF
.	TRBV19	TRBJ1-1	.	TGTGCCAGTAGTATCGGCGGGGATGGGGGAAGGACTGAAGCTTTCTTT	CASSIGGDGGRTEAFF
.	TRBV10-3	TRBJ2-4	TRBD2	TGTTTAAAGCGGGGCCCAGCCAAAAACATTCAGTACTTC	CLKRGPAKNIQYF
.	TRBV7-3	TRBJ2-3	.	TGTGCCAGCAGCGCGGGTCCCCCGGATACGCAGTATTTT	CASSAGPPDTQYF
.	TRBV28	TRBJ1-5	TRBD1	TGTGCCAGCAGTTCAATCGGGACAGGGTTCTGGCCCCAGCATTTT	CASSSIGTGFWPQHF
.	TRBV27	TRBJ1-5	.	TGTGCCAGCAGTCCCCGGGGGTCCAATCAGCCCCAGCATTTT	CASSPRGSNQPQHF
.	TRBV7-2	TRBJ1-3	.	TGTGCCAGCAGCTTAGGGTCCTCTGGAAACACCATATATTTT	CASSLGSSGNTIYF
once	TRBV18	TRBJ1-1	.	TGTGCCAGCTCACCTCGAGGGGAGAGCACTGAAGCTTTCTTT	CASSPRGESTEAFF
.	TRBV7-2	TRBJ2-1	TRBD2	TGTGCCAGCAGCTTATCTGGGACTAGCGGGCACAATGAGCAGTTCTTC	CASSLSGTSGHNEQFF
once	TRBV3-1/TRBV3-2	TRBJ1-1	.	TGTGCCAGCAGCCAAGAGAAGGGGCGCCGGACTGAAGCTTTCTTT	CASSQEKGRRTEAFF
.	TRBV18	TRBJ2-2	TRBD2	TGTGCCAGCCATCTCGGACTAGCGGGGGCCGGGGAGCTGTTTTTT	CASHLGLAGAGELFF
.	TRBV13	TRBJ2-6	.	TGTGCCAGCAGCTTAGGTGGCTTCCGCCTCTCTGGGGCCAACGTCCTGACTTTC	CASSLGGFRLSGANVLTF
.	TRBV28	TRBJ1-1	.	TGTGCCAGCAGTTTGACACGTTACACTGAAGCTTTCTTT	CASSLTRYTEAFF
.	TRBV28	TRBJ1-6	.	TGTGCCAGCAGTTTTGGACAGACGTATTCACCCCTCCACTTT	CASSFGQTYSPLHF
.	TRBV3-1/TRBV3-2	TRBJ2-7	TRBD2	TGTGCCAGCAGCCAAGTCCCAGCGGGGTTCTACGAGCAGTACTTC	CASSQVPAGFYEQYF
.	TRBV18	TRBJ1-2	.	TGTGCCAGCTCACCGACCGGAATGGGGGCGGCTGGCTACACCTTC	CASSPTGMGAAGYTF
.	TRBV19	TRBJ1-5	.	TGTGCCAGTAGTTGGACAGACGATAATCAGCCCCAGCATTTT	CASSWTDDNQPQHF
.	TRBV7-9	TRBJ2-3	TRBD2	TGTGCCAGCAGCCCTAGCGGGGGCCCAGATACGCAGTATTTT	CASSPSGGPDTQYF
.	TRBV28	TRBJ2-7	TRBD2	TGTGCCAGCAATCCTCGGGGGGGAGGCTACGAGCAGTACTTC	CASNPRGGGYEQYF
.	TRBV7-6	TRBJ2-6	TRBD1	TGTGCCAGCAGCGGCAGGGGGTTCCCCTCTGGGGCCAACGTCCTGACTTTC	CASSGRGFPSGANVLTF
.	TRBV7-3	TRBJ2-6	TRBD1	TGTGCCAGCAGCTTCTCCGGGACAGGGACCTCTGGGGCCAACGTCCTGACTTTC	CASSFSGTGTSGANVLTF
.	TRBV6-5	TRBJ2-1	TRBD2	TGTGCCAGCAGTCGACTAGCGGGGGTGAATGAGCAGTTCTTC	CASSRLAGVNEQFF
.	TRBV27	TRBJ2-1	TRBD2	TGTGCCAGCAGTCGAAGCGGGAGGGCTTACAATGAGCAGTTCTTC	CASSRSGRAYNEQFF
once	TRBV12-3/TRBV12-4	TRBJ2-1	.	TGTGCCAGCAGTTTAATCGCCTACGATGAGCAGTTCTTC	CASSLIAYDEQFF
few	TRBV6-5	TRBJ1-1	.	TGTGCCAGCAGTTATAACAGGGCTGGGGGTGAAGCTTTCTTT	CASSYNRAGGEAFF
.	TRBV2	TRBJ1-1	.	TGTGCCAGCGGACTTAACATGAACACTGAAGCTTTCTTT	CASGLNMNTEAFF
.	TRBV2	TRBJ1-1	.	TGTGCCAGCAGTGAACGCGCCCGGGGCACTGAAGCTTTCTTT	CASSERARGTEAFF
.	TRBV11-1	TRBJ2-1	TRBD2	TGTGCCAGCAGCTCGCCTAGCGGGAGAAAATACAATGAGCAGTTCTTC	CASSSPSGRKYNEQFF
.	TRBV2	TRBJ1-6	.	TGTGCCAGCAGGGGCAGGGGTATGACACCCCTCCACTTT	CASRGRGMTPLHF
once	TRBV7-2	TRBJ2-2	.	TGTGCCAGCAACTGGGTTAGCGGAAACACCGGGGAGCTGTTTTTT	CASNWVSGNTGELFF
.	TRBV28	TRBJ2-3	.	TGTGCCAGCAGTTTTGCAGGGAAAAACACAGATACGCAGTATTTT	CASSFAGKNTDTQYF
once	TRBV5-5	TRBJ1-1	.	TGTGCCAGCAGCTTGGGGGCAGTAATGAACACTGAAGCTTTCTTT	CASSLGAVMNTEAFF
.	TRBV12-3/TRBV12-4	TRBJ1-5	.	TGTGCCAGCAGTTTCGACGCTAATCAGCCCCAGCATTTT	CASSFDANQPQHF
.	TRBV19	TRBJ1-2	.	TGTGCCAGTAGTAAATCCTCAGAACAAAGCTATGGCTACACCTTC	CASSKSSEQSYGYTF
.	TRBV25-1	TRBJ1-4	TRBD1	TGTGCCAGCAGTGTCGGGACAGGGTGGTTTGAAAAACTGTTTTTT	CASSVGTGWFEKLFF
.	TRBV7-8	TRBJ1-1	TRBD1	TGTGCCAGCAGCCTTGACAGGGGTGGGGGAGCTTTCTTT	CASSLDRGGGAFF
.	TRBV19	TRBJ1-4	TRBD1	TGTGCCAGTAGTGAGCAGGGGGCCTCTAATGAAAAACTGTTTTTT	CASSEQGASNEKLFF
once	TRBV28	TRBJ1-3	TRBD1	TGTGCCAGCAGTTTACACGACAGGGTTGGAAACACCATATATTTT	CASSLHDRVGNTIYF
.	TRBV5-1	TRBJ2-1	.	TGCGCCAGCAGCTTGTTCTCATCGCAGAACAATGAGCAGTTCTTC	CASSLFSSQNNEQFF
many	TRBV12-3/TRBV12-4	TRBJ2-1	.	TGTGCCAGCAGTTACCTAAATGAGCAGTTCTTC	CASSYLNEQFF
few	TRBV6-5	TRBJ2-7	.	TGTGCCAGCAGTCCGGGGATCTACGAGCAGTACTTC	CASSPGIYEQYF
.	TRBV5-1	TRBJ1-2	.	TGCGCCAGCAGCTTGAACAGAGATAACTATGGCTACACCTTC	CASSLNRDNYGYTF
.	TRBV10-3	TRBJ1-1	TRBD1	TGTGCCATCAGACAGGGGGATGGGGGCACTGAAGCTTTCTTT	CAIRQGDGGTEAFF
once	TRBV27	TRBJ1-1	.	TGTGCCAGCAGTTTGGCAGGGCTGAACACTGAAGCTTTCTTT	CASSLAGLNTEAFF
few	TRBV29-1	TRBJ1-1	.	TGCAGCGTTGAACCGGCATCAAGCACTGAAGCTTTCTTT	CSVEPASSTEAFF
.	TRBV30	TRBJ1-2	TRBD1	TGTGCCTGGAGTGTAGGGGGCTATTCAGGAGGCTACACCTTC	CAWSVGGYSGGYTF
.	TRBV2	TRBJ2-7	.	TGTGCCAGCAAACGGGAGTCCTACGAGCAGTACTTC	CASKRESYEQYF
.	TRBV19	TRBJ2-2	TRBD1	TGTGCCAGTAGTCTGGGGACAGCGGAGACCGGGGAGCTGTTTTTT	CASSLGTAETGELFF
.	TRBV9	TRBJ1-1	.	TGTGCCAGCAGCGTAGCGTTGAACACTGAAGCTTTCTTT	CASSVALNTEAFF
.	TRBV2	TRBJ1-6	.	TGTGCCAGCAGTCTACAACTAGACAGGCTACACTCACCCCTCCACTTT	CASSLQLDRLHSPLHF
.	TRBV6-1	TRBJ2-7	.	TGTGCCAGCAGTGAGAGGGGATTCTCCTACGAGCAGTACTTC	CASSERGFSYEQYF
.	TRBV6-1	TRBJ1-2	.	TGTGCCAGCAGTGAAGGGGAACCCTATGGCTACACCTTC	CASSEGEPYGYTF
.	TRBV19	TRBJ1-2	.	TGTGCCAGTAGTAAATCGGGACTCAACCCGGGAGGCTACACCTTC	CASSKSGLNPGGYTF